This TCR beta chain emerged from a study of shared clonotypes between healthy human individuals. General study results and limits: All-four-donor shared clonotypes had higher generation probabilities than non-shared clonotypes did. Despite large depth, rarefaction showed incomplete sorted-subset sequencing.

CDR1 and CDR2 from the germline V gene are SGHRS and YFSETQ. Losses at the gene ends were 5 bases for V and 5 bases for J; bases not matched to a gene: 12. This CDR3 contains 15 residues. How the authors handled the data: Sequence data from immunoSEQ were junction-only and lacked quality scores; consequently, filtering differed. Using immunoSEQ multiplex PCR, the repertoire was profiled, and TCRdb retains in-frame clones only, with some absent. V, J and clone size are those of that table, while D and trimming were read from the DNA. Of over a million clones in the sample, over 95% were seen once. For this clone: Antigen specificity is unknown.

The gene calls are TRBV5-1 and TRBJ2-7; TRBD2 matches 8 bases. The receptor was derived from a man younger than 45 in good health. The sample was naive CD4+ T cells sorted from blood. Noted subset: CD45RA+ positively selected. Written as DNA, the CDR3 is TGCGCCAGCAGGCCTCCCGGGACTAGATCCCACGAGCAGTACTTC. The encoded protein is CASRPPGTRSHEQYF. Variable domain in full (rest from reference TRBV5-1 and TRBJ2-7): KAGVTQTPRYLIKTRGQQVTLSCSPISGHRSVSWYQQTPGQGLQFLFEYFSETQRNKGNFPGRFSGRQFSNSRSEMNVSTLELGDSALYLCASRPPGTRSHEQYFGPGTRLTVT.